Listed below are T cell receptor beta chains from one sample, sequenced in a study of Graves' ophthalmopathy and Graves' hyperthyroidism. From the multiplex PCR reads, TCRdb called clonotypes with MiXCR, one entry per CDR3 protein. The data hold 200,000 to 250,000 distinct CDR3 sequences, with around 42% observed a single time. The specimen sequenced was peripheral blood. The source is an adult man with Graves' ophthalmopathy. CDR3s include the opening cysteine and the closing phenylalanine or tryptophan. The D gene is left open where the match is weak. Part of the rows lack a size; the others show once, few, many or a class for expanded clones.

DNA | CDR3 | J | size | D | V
TGTGCCAGCAGGACCCGACAGGGAGGTTCACCCCTCCACTTT | CASRTRQGGSPLHF | TRBJ1-6 | many | TRBD1 | TRBV2
TGCAGCGTTCCCGCCACGGTGCAGGGCAGTAACTATGGCTACACCTTC | CSVPATVQGSNYGYTF | TRBJ1-2 | many | - | TRBV29-1
TGTGCCAGCAGTCCCAGGCGGACAGGGGACTATGGCTACACCTTC | CASSPRRTGDYGYTF | TRBJ1-2 | - | TRBD1 | TRBV6-1
TGTGCCAGCAGGGACGACAGGGCCAACTATGGCTACACCTTC | CASRDDRANYGYTF | TRBJ1-2 | - | TRBD1 | TRBV2
TGTGCCAGCAGCCTACAGGGTGGTGGCTACACCTTC | CASSLQGGGYTF | TRBJ1-2 | few | - | TRBV7-9
TGTGCCAGCAGCCCCTCCCCAGGGGGACAGATGACCGGGGAGCTGTTTTTT | CASSPSPGGQMTGELFF | TRBJ2-2 | - | TRBD1 | TRBV5-4
TGTGCCAGCAGGGAGGGAGATAGCACCGGGGAGCTGTTTTTT | CASREGDSTGELFF | TRBJ2-2 | few | - | TRBV2
TGTGCCAGCAGCGTAGCTGCGAGAGATGAAAAACTGTTTTTT | CASSVAARDEKLFF | TRBJ1-4 | - | - | TRBV9
TGTGCCAGCAGTTATACCAGGGGCTCTGGGGCCAACGCCCTGACTTTC | CASSYTRGSGANALTF | TRBJ2-6 | - | - | TRBV12-3/TRBV12-4
TGTGCCAGCAGCTCGTCTGGGCTAGCAGACGAGCGCTACTTC | CASSSSGLADERYF | TRBJ2-7 | few | - | TRBV7-3
TGTGCCAGCAGCCTCAGACAGGGTGATTCACCCCTCCACTTT | CASSLRQGDSPLHF | TRBJ1-6 | few | TRBD1 | TRBV9
TGCAGTGCTGCGGACAGGCTCGACGAGCAGTACTTC | CSAADRLDEQYF | TRBJ2-7 | - | TRBD1 | TRBV20-1
TGTGCCCGGGGGTCTGGGGCCAACGTCCTGACTTTC | CARGSGANVLTF | TRBJ2-6 | - | - | TRBV14
TGCAGCGCTTACACGGACTCCACAGATACGCAGTATTTT | CSAYTDSTDTQYF | TRBJ2-3 | - | - | TRBV29-1
TGCAGCGTTGGACAGAATGGCTACACCTTC | CSVGQNGYTF | TRBJ1-2 | - | - | TRBV29-1
TGTGCCAGCAGCCAACGACAGGGGGGGTACGAGCAGTACTTC | CASSQRQGGYEQYF | TRBJ2-7 | few | TRBD1 | TRBV13
TGTGCCATCAGCGTGAACACTGAAGCTTTCTTT | CAISVNTEAFF | TRBJ1-1 | - | - | TRBV10-3
TGTGCCAGCAGCGCCCACCCAGGACAGGTTAATTCACCCCCCCACTTT | CASSAHPGQVNSPPHF | TRBJ1-6 | - | TRBD1 | TRBV9
TGTGCCATCAGCTCAGGGGTTGGAAACACCATATATTTT | CAISSGVGNTIYF | TRBJ1-3 | many | - | TRBV10-3
TGTGCCAGCAGTCCAACGGGGCCGTGGGGAGCTTTCTTT | CASSPTGPWGAFF | TRBJ1-1 | - | - | TRBV2
TGTGCCAGTAGCACAGATAGGGGGATCAACTATGGCTACACCTTC | CASSTDRGINYGYTF | TRBJ1-2 | - | - | TRBV19
TGTGCCAGTAGAAAGGATCCTTATGAGACCCAGTACTTC | CASRKDPYETQYF | TRBJ2-5 | - | - | TRBV19
TGTGCCAGCAGCGAGGGACACCACTACGAGCAGTACTTC | CASSEGHHYEQYF | TRBJ2-7 | - | - | TRBV9
TGCAGCGTTGAAGTGGGACTAGGATCCTACGAGCAGTACTTC | CSVEVGLGSYEQYF | TRBJ2-7 | few | TRBD2 | TRBV29-1
TGCGCCAGCAGCTTGGGCCTTAGGGCCGGGGAGCTGTTTTTT | CASSLGLRAGELFF | TRBJ2-2 | - | - | TRBV5-1
TGTGCCAGCAGTAGAACAGGGGAAGAGACCCAGTACTTC | CASSRTGEETQYF | TRBJ2-5 | few | TRBD1 | TRBV7-8
TGTGCCAGCAGCGCACCGAATGAAAAACTGTTTTTT | CASSAPNEKLFF | TRBJ1-4 | - | - | TRBV9